The 8 T cell receptor beta chains presented below share a single source sample, sequenced in a study of blood T cells in healthy people across ages. The use of a sample-barcoded 5' primer and a J-beta primer mix characterized a second PCR of about 7 to 12 cycles. TCRdb reprocessed the 5' RACE reads via MiXCR and lists one record per CDR3 protein. The sample yields roughly 1,500,000 distinct CDR3 sequences, about 31% seen once. Source material: blood. These receptors all come from a woman in her twenties or thirties in good health.

The chain employs TRBV7-9 and TRBJ2-3; D remains unclear. Trimming stripped 5 bases from V and 4 bases from J, with 10 bases between. The CDR3 is made up of 13 amino acids. Germline V gene sequence: CDR1 SEHNR, CDR2 FQNEAQ (reference sequence). CDR3 coding DNA: TGTGCCAGCAGCCCATTGTCTTCAGATACGCAGTATTTT. As protein: CASSPLSSDTQYF.

This chain connects TRBV20-1 to TRBJ2-7; 12 bases are shared with TRBD2. Per germline, CDR1 DFQATT and CDR2 SNEGSKA (reference sequence). The CDR3 loop spans 15 amino acids. After removal of 0 bases from V and 10 bases from J, the junction contained 10 bases not matched to a gene. The CDR3 nucleotides read TGCAGTGCTAGAGAAGGACTAGCGGGACAAGAGAACCAGTACTTC. Its translation is CSAREGLAGQENQYF.

This clonotype occurred a few times. The J gene is TRBJ1-2, the V gene TRBV20-1; no reliable D call. Germline lookup yields CDR1 DFQATT and CDR2 SNEGSKA (reference sequence). V was trimmed by 7 bases and J by 6 bases, leaving 15 bases between them. The length of the CDR3 is 12 residues. The CDR3 DNA reads as TGCAGTGTGGTTTGGGAGAGCCATGGCTACACCTTC. It is translated as CSVVWESHGYTF.

The rearrangement links TRBV6-5 to TRBJ2-1; 7 bases are shared with TRBD2. The CDR3 spans 15 residues. V dropped 3 bases and J dropped 7; count of bases not matched to a gene: 9. In germline, CDR1 is MNHEY, CDR2 SVGAGI. The chain's CDR3 is CASSYRGGEFNEQFF. CDR3 in DNA: TGTGCCAGCAGTTATCGGGGAGGGGAATTTAATGAGCAGTTCTTC.

The chain employs TRBV5-1 and TRBJ1-4; TRBD1 matches at 7 bases. The junction had 23 bases not matched to a gene; V was cut back by 7 bases and J by 8 bases. This CDR3 spans 18 amino acids. CDR1 is SGHRS and CDR2 is YFSETQ in the germline V gene. Written as DNA, the CDR3 is TGCGCCAGCGGCTCGGGCCCAGGGGGAAATAGGCCGAAGGAAAAACTGTTTTTT. Protein sequence: CASGSGPGGNRPKEKLFF.

In its sample, this clonotype was seen a few times. This sequence joins TRBV29-1 and TRBJ2-1; 11 bases are shared with TRBD2. CDR3 length: 14 amino acids. Germline lookup yields CDR1 SQVTM and CDR2 ANQGSEA. V lost 7 bases, J lost 8 bases, and 10 bases stayed unmatched. The CDR3 nucleotides read TGCAGCGCTAAACGTAGCGGGGGGGCTTATGAGCAGTTCTTC. This gives the protein CSAKRSGGAYEQFF.

The chain recombines TRBV7-7 with TRBJ2-7; 7 bases map to TRBD2. The J call is doubtful: the DNA matches TRBJ2-5 better. The CDR3 contains 15 residues. The V gene's germline CDR1 is SSHAT and CDR2 FNYEAQ (reference sequence). The CDR3 DNA follows: TGTGCCAGCAGCTCCGGGACTACCCTGGGTGAGACCCAGTACTTC. It is translated as CASSSGTTLGETQYF.

This clonotype was counted between two and nine times. The chain uses TRBV7-9 and TRBJ2-1; D is uncertain. CDR1 is SEHNR and CDR2 is FQNEAQ in the germline V gene (reference sequence). This CDR3 region has 13 residues. The V gene lost 4 bases and the J gene lost 7 bases, with 11 bases spanning the gap. The CDR3 region has the DNA TGTGCCAGCAGCTCCCGATGGAGAAATGAGCAGTTCTTC. This codes for CASSSRWRNEQFF. Supplemented by reference TRBV7-9 and TRBJ2-1, the full variable domain reads DTGVSQNPRHKITKRGQNVTFRCDPISEHNRLYWYRQTLGQGPEFLTYFQNEAQLEKSRLLSDRFSAERPKGSFSTLEIQRTEQGDSAMYLCASSSRWRNEQFFGPGTRLTVL.